Each of the 2 T cell receptor beta chains below was sequenced from the same sample in a study of molecular identifiers for immune sequencing clone quantification. TCRdb independently ran MiXCR on the PCR reads; one entry per CDR3 protein. The table includes about 330,000 distinct CDR3 sequences, about a quarter detected once. The sequencing sample was made of naive CD8+ T cells from blood, with Jurkat cell RNA spiked in. The subset here: FACS-sorted CD8+CD4-CCR7+CD45RA+ naive T cells. The receptor set was obtained from a human donor in good health. Some libraries in this study had Jurkat cell RNA spiked in.

This clonotype was counted many times. The CDR3 here is CSVPKDSSYNEQFF. CDR3 DNA: TGCAGCGTCCCCAAGGACAGCTCCTACAATGAGCAGTTCTTC. This chain uses TRBV29-1 with TRBJ2-1, with D possibly matching TRBD1 (6 bases). V shed 6 bases and J shed 0 bases, with 12 bases lying between them. Germline V gene data show CDR1 as SQVTM and CDR2 as ANQGSEA. The CDR3 length is 14 residues.

This clonotype was seen a handful of times. The chain is built from TRBV25-1 and TRBJ1-1; the match to TRBD1 covers 8 bases. V shed 5 bases, J shed 1 base, and the junction held 3 bases outside the gene matches. CDR1 is MGHDK and CDR2 is SYGVNS in the germline V gene. The CDR3 loop spans 14 amino acids. The CDR3 sequence is CASSWTGKNTEAFF. Here the CDR3 DNA reads TGTGCCAGCAGTTGGACAGGGAAGAACACTGAAGCTTTCTTT. The full variable domain, its missing parts supplied by reference TRBV25-1 and TRBJ1-1, is EADIYQTPRYLVIGTGKKITLECSQTMGHDKMYWYQQDPGMELHLIHYSYGVNSTEKGDLSSESTVSRIRTEHFPLTLESARPSHTSQYLCASSWTGKNTEAFFGQGTRLTVV.